A selection of T cell receptor beta chains follows, all from one sample in a study of beta chain features in type 1 diabetes. The method was immunoSEQ multiplex PCR; TCRdb's version includes in-frame clones alone and lacks a portion of them. The sample includes around 250,000 clones, 14% of them seen just once. The sequenced material came from naive CD4+ T cells from blood. The receptors here all came from a man aged 30 to 45 with type 1 diabetes. The CDR3 runs from the conserved cysteine through the conserved F or W. The order of the fields is D gene, V gene, J gene, CDR3 protein. A D gene is named only where the DNA matches it firmly.

>.|TRBV5-1|TRBJ2-7
CASSSIPGHYEQYF
>TRBD1|TRBV13|TRBJ1-2
CASSLVGQGIANYGYTF
>.|TRBV7-9|TRBJ2-2
CASSSIGGTGELFF
>TRBD1|TRBV5-1|TRBJ1-2
CAIPQATGGGRIYGYTF
>TRBD2|TRBV9|TRBJ2-3
CASSPIGGGTTDTQYF
>.|TRBV28|TRBJ1-3
CASSPEGAGNTIYF
>.|TRBV4-3|TRBJ2-1
CASSHPIGSSSYNEQFF
>TRBD1|TRBV7-9|TRBJ2-7
CASSPDRGSEQYF
>.|TRBV5-4|TRBJ1-2
CASSLRTQNGYTF
>TRBD1|TRBV28|TRBJ2-4
CASSLPGQGWAANF
>TRBD1|TRBV7-3|TRBJ2-2
CATRTGVTGELFF
>TRBD1|TRBV4-2|TRBJ1-1
CASSSSDRVSFF
>TRBD2|TRBV5-6|TRBJ2-1
CASSDIAGGPDEQFF
>.|TRBV29-1|TRBJ1-1
CSVQASNTEAFF
>TRBD1|TRBV28|TRBJ2-5
CASSQQGEVQVTQYF
>.|TRBV2|TRBJ2-7
CASSGSWFEQYF
>.|TRBV9|TRBJ1-2
CASSLAGNYGYTF
>TRBD1|TRBV29-1|TRBJ1-1
CSVDRGQNTEAFF
>.|TRBV29-1|TRBJ2-3
CSVAVRRADTQYF
>.|TRBV14|TRBJ1-1
CASSFAGNTEAFF
>TRBD1|TRBV5-1|TRBJ2-4
CASSLDHRTGVTKNIQYF
>.|TRBV28|TRBJ2-2
CASSPGNTGELFF
>.|TRBV9|TRBJ2-1
CASGGEAGSGYNEQFF